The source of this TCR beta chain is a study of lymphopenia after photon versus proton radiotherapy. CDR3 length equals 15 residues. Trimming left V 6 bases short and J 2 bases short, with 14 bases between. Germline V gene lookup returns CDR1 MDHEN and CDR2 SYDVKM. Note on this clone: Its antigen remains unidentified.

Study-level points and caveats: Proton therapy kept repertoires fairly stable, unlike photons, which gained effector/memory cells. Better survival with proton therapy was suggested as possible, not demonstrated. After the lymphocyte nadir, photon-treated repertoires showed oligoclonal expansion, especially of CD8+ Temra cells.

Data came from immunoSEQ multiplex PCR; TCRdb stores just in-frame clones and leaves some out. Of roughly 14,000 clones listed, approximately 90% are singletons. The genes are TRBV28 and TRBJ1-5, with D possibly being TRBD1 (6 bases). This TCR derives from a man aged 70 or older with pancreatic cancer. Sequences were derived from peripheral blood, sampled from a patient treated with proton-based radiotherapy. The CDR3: CASRNRELGNQPQHF. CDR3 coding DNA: TGTGCCAGCAGGAACAGGGAACTCGGCAATCAGCCCCAGCATTTT.